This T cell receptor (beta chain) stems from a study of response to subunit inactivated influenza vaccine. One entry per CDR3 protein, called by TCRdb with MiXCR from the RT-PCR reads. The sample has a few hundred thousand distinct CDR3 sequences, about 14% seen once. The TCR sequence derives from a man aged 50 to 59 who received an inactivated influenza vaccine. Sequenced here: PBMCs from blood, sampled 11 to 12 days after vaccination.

The CDR3 DNA sequence: TGTGCCATCAGCGGGGGGGGGCACGATGGCTACACCTTC. It specifies CAISGGGHDGYTF. The gene calls are TRBV10-3 and TRBJ1-2, with a tentative D call TRBD1 (6 bases). There are 13 residues in the CDR3. Germline V lookup: CDR1 ENHRY, CDR2 SYGVKD. Trimming took 6 bases from V and 6 from J, leaving 14 bases between them.